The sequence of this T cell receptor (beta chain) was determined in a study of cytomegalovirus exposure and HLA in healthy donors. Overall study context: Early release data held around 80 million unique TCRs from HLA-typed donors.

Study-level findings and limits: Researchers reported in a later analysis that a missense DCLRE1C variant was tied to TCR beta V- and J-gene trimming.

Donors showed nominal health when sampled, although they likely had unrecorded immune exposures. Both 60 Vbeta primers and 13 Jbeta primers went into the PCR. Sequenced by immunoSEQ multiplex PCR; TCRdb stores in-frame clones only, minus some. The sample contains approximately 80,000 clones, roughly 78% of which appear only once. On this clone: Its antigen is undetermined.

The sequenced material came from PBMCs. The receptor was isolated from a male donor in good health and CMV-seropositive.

CDR3 sequence reads: CASSINRDQETQYF. DNA for the CDR3: TGTGCCAGTAGTATAAACCGGGACCAAGAGACCCAGTACTTC. The V call is TRBV19, the J call TRBJ2-5; the D is unclear. With 2 bases removed from V and 0 bases from J, the gap between germline ends came to 7 bases. CDR1 and CDR2 from the germline V gene are LNHDA and SQIVND (reference sequence). The CDR3 spans 14 residues.